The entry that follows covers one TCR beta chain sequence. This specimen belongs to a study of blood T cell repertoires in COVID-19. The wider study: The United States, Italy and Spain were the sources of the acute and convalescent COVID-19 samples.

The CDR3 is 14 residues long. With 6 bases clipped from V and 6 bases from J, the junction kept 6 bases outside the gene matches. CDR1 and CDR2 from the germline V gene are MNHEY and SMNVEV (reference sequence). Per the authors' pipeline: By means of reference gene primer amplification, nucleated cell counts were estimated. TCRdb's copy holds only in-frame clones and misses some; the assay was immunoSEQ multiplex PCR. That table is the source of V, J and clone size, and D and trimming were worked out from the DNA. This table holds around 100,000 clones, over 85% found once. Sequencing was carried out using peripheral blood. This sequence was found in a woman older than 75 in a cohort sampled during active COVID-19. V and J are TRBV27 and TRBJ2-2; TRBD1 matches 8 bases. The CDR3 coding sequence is TGTGCCAGCAGGACAGGGGCGATCCCCGGGGAGCTGTTTTTT. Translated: CASRTGAIPGELFF.